This T cell receptor (beta chain) stems from a study of T-cell memory formation after mild COVID-19. Trimming left V 0 bases short and J 0 bases short, with 10 bases between. The CDR3 covers 15 residues. Germline V lookup: CDR1 SGHKS, CDR2 YYEKEE (reference sequence). TCRdb re-analysed the 5' RACE reads in MiXCR, keeping a single row per CDR3 protein. This sample has some 280,000 distinct CDR3 sequences, with about a sixth found just once. This clonotype occurred a few times. The V gene is TRBV5-5, the J gene TRBJ2-7, with no clear D. Input material: PBMCs or a T cell subset sorted from them (not recorded which). The TCR comes from a man between 18 and 35 years old who had mild COVID-19 (a few samples of this study predate the infection). Cell type and time point are not known. This chain's CDR3 is CASSLVAVSSYEQYV. The CDR3 coding sequence is TGTGCCAGCAGCTTGGTGGCAGTTAGCTCCTACGAGCAGTACGTC.